The T cell receptor beta chain under discussion was sequenced for a study of CD4 and CD8 cells across lung adenocarcinoma regions. TCRdb re-called the PCR reads with MiXCR, one entry per CDR3 protein. Here the sample spans several thousand distinct CDR3 sequences, 46% being singletons. V was trimmed by 0 bases and J by 3 bases, leaving 9 bases between them. This CDR3 spans 14 amino acids. Germline values: CDR1 SGDLS, CDR2 YYNGEE. Donors had localized lung adenocarcinoma, a non-small cell lung cancer. This chain connects TRBV9 to TRBJ1-1, with D possibly being TRBD1 (5 bases). Material for sequencing was CD8+ T cells from the center of a lung tumor. The origin of this receptor is a male donor with lung adenocarcinoma. The CD4 and CD8 labels of this study may be unreliable. CDR3 sequence reads: CASSVGLGDTEAFF. The CDR3 coding sequence is TGTGCCAGCAGCGTAGGTCTAGGGGACACTGAAGCTTTCTTT.